This T cell receptor (beta chain) was sequenced in a study of T cells in Graves' hyperthyroidism and ophthalmopathy. A NOSPECS grade of at least 4, a Clinical Activity Score of at least 3 and duration under 3 months were recorded in ophthalmopathy patients. From germline, CDR1 is DFQATT and CDR2 SNEGSKA (reference sequence). This CDR3 has 11 residues. V dropped 7 bases and J dropped 4 bases, with 10 bases sitting between them. There were TCR beta CDR3 regions amplified from RNA transcripts. HTBI primers drove first-round RT-PCR of the TCR CDR3. TCRdb re-called the multiplex PCR reads with MiXCR, one entry per CDR3 protein. The sample has 300,000 to 450,000 distinct CDR3 sequences, about a sixth seen once; the top ten hold 15% to 18%. Many counts were recorded for this clonotype.

The chain has TRBV20-1 and TRBJ1-1; D is perhaps TRBD1 (5 bases). The clonotype comes from a woman between 35 and 50 years old with Graves' ophthalmopathy. The specimen sequenced was blood. Written as DNA, the CDR3 is TGCAGTGTATCAAGGGGCACTGAAGCTTTCTTT. Its translation is CSVSRGTEAFF.